These 13 T cell receptor beta chains originate from one sample sequenced in a study of T cell responses to AZD1222 COVID-19 vaccine. The assay was immunoSEQ multiplex PCR, and TCRdb's table has in-frame clones only and misses some. The table includes around 130,000 clones, about 91% detected once. The sample consisted of peripheral blood, taken on day 0 of AZD1222 vaccination. These receptors all stem from an adult in good health.

The chain recombines TRBV28 with TRBJ2-7; TRBD2 matches 11 bases. This CDR3 spans 15 amino acids. CDR1 is MDHEN, CDR2 SYDVKM, per germline. V lost 6 bases to trimming and J lost 5 bases; unmatched junction nucleotides: 9. Here the CDR3 DNA reads TGTGCCAGCAGCTCACTAGCGGGAGCGGTTGACGAGCAGTACGTC. As protein: CASSSLAGAVDEQYV.

The chain is built from TRBV4-2 and TRBJ1-1, with D possibly matching TRBD1 (6 bases). With 2 bases removed from V and 3 bases from J, the gap between germline ends came to 16 bases. CDR3 length: 16 amino acids. CDR1 and CDR2 (germline): LGHNA, YNFKEQ. The CDR3 region has the DNA TGTGCCAGCAGCCAATCCAGGGGTGGCGTTCACACTGAAGCTTTCTTT. Translation gives CASSQSRGGVHTEAFF.

The chain joins TRBV5-5 to TRBJ1-1; D is undetermined. This CDR3 has 14 amino acids. V was trimmed by 3 bases and J by 0 bases, leaving 9 bases between them. The germline V gene has CDR1 SGHKS and CDR2 YYEKEE (reference sequence). The DNA for the CDR3 is TGTGCCAGCAGCTCCACCCCGATGAACACTGAAGCTTTCTTT. Amino acids: CASSSTPMNTEAFF.

The sample holds one count of this clone. The J gene is TRBJ2-3, the V gene TRBV5-1; 12 bases line up with TRBD2. The junction had 3 bases not matched to a gene; V was cut back by 7 bases and J by 0 bases. The V gene's germline CDR1 is SGHRS and CDR2 YFSETQ. CDR3 size: 15 residues. This chain's CDR3 is CASGGLAGSTDTQYF. CDR3 DNA: TGCGCCAGCGGTGGACTAGCGGGAAGCACAGATACGCAGTATTTT.

This clone appeared a few times. This sequence joins TRBV19 and TRBJ1-1, with D unresolved. Germline V gives CDR1 LNHDA, CDR2 SQIVND (reference sequence). CDR3 size: 13 residues. Between the trimmed V and J ends, which lost 1 base and 0 bases, there was a span of 3 bases. DNA of the CDR3: TGTGCCAGTAGTATAGCGGTGAACACTGAAGCTTTCTTT. Its translation is CASSIAVNTEAFF.

V and J are TRBV7-3 and TRBJ2-7, with TRBD1 identical over 8 bases. Germline trimming cut 3 bases from V and 0 bases from J; bases unmatched to any gene: 4. Germline lookup yields CDR1 SGHTA and CDR2 FQGTGA. The CDR3 has 15 amino acids. The CDR3 is CASSLGQATSYEQYF. The CDR3 DNA reads TGTGCCAGCAGCTTGGGACAGGCCACCTCCTACGAGCAGTACTTC.

The V gene is TRBV5-6, the J gene TRBJ2-7, with D unclear. The V end was cut by 0 bases, the J end by 3 bases, with 10 bases between. Looked up from germline, CDR1 is SGHDT and CDR2 is YYEEEE. This CDR3 comprises 14 residues. This CDR3 reads CASSLAGNLYEQYF. For the CDR3, the DNA is TGTGCCAGCAGCTTGGCCGGCAACCTCTACGAGCAGTACTTC.

This clone has just one count. The genes are TRBV4-1 and TRBJ1-1; D call uncertain. The CDR3 is 13 amino acids. Trimming removed 1 base from V and 8 bases from J, with 11 bases in between. Germline V lookup: CDR1 MGHRA, CDR2 YSYEKL. The CDR3, as DNA: TGCGCCAGCAGCCAAGGGAATCTCGGAGAAGCTTTCTTT. Translating gives CASSQGNLGEAFF.

This sequence joins TRBV7-2 and TRBJ2-3; 8 bases align to TRBD2. This CDR3 comprises 17 residues. J gave up 4 bases and V 1 base, and 10 bases lay outside the gene matches. CDR1 is SGHTA, CDR2 FQGNSA, per germline. CDR3 loop: CASSLVFRSGTSDTQYF. The CDR3 DNA sequence: TGTGCCAGCAGCTTAGTCTTTCGTAGCGGGACATCAGATACGCAGTATTTT.

The genes are TRBV5-4 and TRBJ1-2; 9 bases line up with TRBD1. The CDR3 contains 15 residues. Germline CDR1 is SGHNT and CDR2 is YYREEE (reference sequence). J gave up 5 bases and V 4 bases, and 9 bases lay outside the gene matches. The CDR3 protein is CASSGVGQGTYGYTF. The CDR3 nucleotides are TGTGCCAGCAGCGGGGTAGGACAGGGGACTTATGGCTACACCTTC.

The V and J genes are TRBV4-2 and TRBJ1-2, with 7 bases fitting TRBD1. CDR3 length equals 17 residues. With 4 bases clipped from V and 4 bases from J, the junction kept 15 bases outside the gene matches. CDR1 and CDR2 (germline): LGHNA, YNFKEQ. This chain's CDR3 is CASSRFPNRGSIYGYTF. Here the CDR3 DNA reads TGTGCCAGCAGCCGCTTTCCGAACAGGGGCTCTATCTATGGCTACACCTTC.

V and J are TRBV5-4 and TRBJ2-1; D not resolved. Looked up from germline, CDR1 is SGHNT and CDR2 is YYREEE (reference sequence). This CDR3 has 12 residues. V was clipped by 0 bases and J by 9 bases, with 7 bases between them. For the CDR3, the DNA is TGTGCCAGCAGCTTGGTGGGTTCTGAGCAGTTCTTC. This gives the protein CASSLVGSEQFF.

The chain is built from TRBV7-2 and TRBJ2-3; no definite D call. The germline V gene has CDR1 SGHTA and CDR2 FQGNSA. The CDR3 is 12 amino acids. V was clipped by 5 bases and J by 6 bases, with 9 bases between them. The CDR3 reads CASSPHRDTQYF. Written as DNA, the CDR3 is TGTGCCAGCAGCCCCCATCGGGATACGCAGTATTTT.